This T cell receptor (beta chain) was found in a study of blood T cells in healthy people across ages. Study results and limitations: Expanded clonotype changes were possibly confounded by unknown donor CMV status. Age brought a roughly linear fall in TCR beta diversity measured per million T cells.

Comments on this clonotype: Its specificity is not known.

Germline V gene data show CDR1 as SEHNR and CDR2 as FQNEAQ (reference sequence). The trim removed 5 bases at V and 0 bases at J, leaving 6 bases unmatched. The CDR3 has 16 amino acids. The total RNA that was extracted per sample amounted to at least 5 micrograms. Primed by a sample-barcoded 5' primer and a J-beta primer mix, a second PCR proceeded for roughly 6 to 12 cycles. MiXCR was run by TCRdb on the 5' RACE reads, yielding one entry per CDR3 protein. The sample yields 700,000 or so distinct CDR3 sequences, about 43% seen once. The sample taken for sequencing was blood. The TCR sequence derives from an older man in good health. V usage is TRBV7-9 and J usage is TRBJ2-1; TRBD2 matches 8 bases. Written as DNA, the CDR3 is TGTGCCAGCAGCAGCGGGACTAGTGTCTCCTACAATGAGCAGTTCTTC. Translation gives CASSSGTSVSYNEQFF.